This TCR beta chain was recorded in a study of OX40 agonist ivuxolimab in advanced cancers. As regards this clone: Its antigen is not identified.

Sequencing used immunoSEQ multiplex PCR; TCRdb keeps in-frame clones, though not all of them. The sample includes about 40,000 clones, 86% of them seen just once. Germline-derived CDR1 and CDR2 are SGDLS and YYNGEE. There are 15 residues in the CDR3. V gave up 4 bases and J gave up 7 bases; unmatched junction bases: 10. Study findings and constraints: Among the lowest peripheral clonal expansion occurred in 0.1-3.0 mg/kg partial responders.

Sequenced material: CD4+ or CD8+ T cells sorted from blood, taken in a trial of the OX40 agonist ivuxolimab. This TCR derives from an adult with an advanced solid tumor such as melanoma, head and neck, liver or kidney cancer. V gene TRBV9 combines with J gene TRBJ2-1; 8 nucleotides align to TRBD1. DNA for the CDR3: TGTGCCAGCAGCTCCCACGGGACAGGAGGAAATGAGCAGTTCTTC. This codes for CASSSHGTGGNEQFF.